The 26 T cell receptor beta chains given below trace back to one sample, sequenced in a study of cytomegalovirus exposure and HLA in healthy donors. Primers included in the PCR were 60 Vbeta and 13 Jbeta primers. Profiled with immunoSEQ multiplex PCR; TCRdb holds only in-frame clones, not every one. The repertoire consists of over 65,000 clones, with around 73% occurring once and the leading ten covering around 3.4%. The sample taken for sequencing was PBMCs. Every receptor here comes from a middle-aged man in good health and CMV-seronegative.

This clone has just one count. The genes are TRBV7-6 and TRBJ2-7, with 7 bases lining up with TRBD2. Germline values: CDR1 SGHVS, CDR2 FNYEAQ. The CDR3 covers 17 residues. With 1 base clipped from V and 2 bases from J, the junction kept 11 bases outside the gene matches. The CDR3 nucleotides are TGTGCCAGCAGCTTAGATTTACCTAGCGGAGGAACCTACGAGCAGTACTTC. It specifies CASSLDLPSGGTYEQYF.

This clone was counted between two and nine times. The chain has TRBV4-2 and TRBJ1-4, with D possibly TRBD1 on 6 matching bases. Trimming removed 0 bases at V and 8 bases at J, with 19 bases between. Germline CDR1 is LGHNA and CDR2 is YNFKEQ. The CDR3 spans 17 residues. CDR3 sequence reads: CASSQEGLSRQVEKLFF. In DNA, the CDR3 is TGTGCCAGCAGCCAAGAGGGGTTATCCCGACAGGTCGAAAAACTGTTTTTT.

The J gene is TRBJ2-3, the V gene TRBV6-1; D unresolved. Trimming took off 4 bases at V and 0 bases at J, with 14 bases between the two ends. This CDR3 region has 16 residues. Looked up from germline, CDR1 is MNHNS and CDR2 is SASEGT. This CDR3 is CASSAWSGSSTDTQYF. The CDR3 DNA is TGTGCCAGCAGTGCATGGTCAGGATCAAGCACAGATACGCAGTATTTT.

The chain couples TRBV27 to TRBJ2-2; tentatively, D is TRBD2 (5 bases). The V and J ends lost 11 bases and 0 bases respectively, with 10 bases between them. This CDR3 contains 13 residues. Germline CDR1 is MNHEY and CDR2 is SMNVEV (reference sequence). DNA for the CDR3: TGTGCCGCTAAACTAGCGAACACCGGGGAGCTGTTTTTT. This translates into CAAKLANTGELFF.

The V call is TRBV6-1, the J call TRBJ1-1; 7 positions agree with TRBD1. J was trimmed by 4 bases and V by 6 bases; bases with no gene match: 8. This CDR3 is 14 amino acids long. Germline CDR1 is MNHNS and CDR2 is SASEGT. The CDR3 bases are TGTGCCAGCAGGTCCTCCCCAGGGGGCACTGAAGCTTTCTTT. Residues: CASRSSPGGTEAFF.

The V and J genes are TRBV27 and TRBJ2-2, with D perhaps matching TRBD2 (7 bases). V lost 1 base and J 3 bases, leaving 12 bases between the germline ends. Germline loops: CDR1 MNHEY, CDR2 SMNVEV (reference sequence). The CDR3 extends over 16 amino acids. CDR3 bases: TGTGCCAGCAGTTTATTGGGGGGGCGGTACACCGGGGAGCTGTTTTTT. This gives the protein CASSLLGGRYTGELFF.

The V gene is TRBV4-3, the J gene TRBJ1-1; the D is unclear. Germline CDR1 is LGHNA and CDR2 is YSLEER. The CDR3 consists of 15 residues. The V and J ends lost 0 bases and 1 base respectively, with 9 bases between them. CDR3 protein: CASSQDRGTNTEAFF. DNA for the CDR3: TGCGCCAGCAGCCAAGACCGCGGCACGAACACTGAAGCTTTCTTT.

CDR3 amino acids: CSVSADLEETQYF. In DNA, the CDR3 is TGCAGCGTTTCAGCGGACCTAGAGGAGACCCAGTACTTC. The chain has TRBV29-1 and TRBJ2-5; possible D gene TRBD2, 5 bases. In germline, CDR1 is SQVTM, CDR2 ANQGSEA. Deletions cut 5 bases from V and 5 bases from J, with 15 bases between. The CDR3 has 13 residues.

This clone was found a few times. V and J are TRBV6-1 and TRBJ1-1; the D is unclear. The CDR3 sequence is 14 residues long. Trimming removed 5 bases from V and 1 base from J, with 11 bases in between. Per germline, CDR1 MNHNS and CDR2 SASEGT. The CDR3 is CASSHYTGNTEAFF. The CDR3 bases are TGTGCCAGCAGTCACTACACGGGGAACACTGAAGCTTTCTTT.

This clone was observed a single time. The CDR3 sequence: CASSLTVRGGGDEQFF. In nucleotides, the CDR3 is TGTGCCAGCAGCTTAACGGTCCGGGGGGGCGGAGATGAGCAGTTCTTC. This chain joins TRBV7-3 and TRBJ2-1, with 8 bases that match TRBD2. The germline gives CDR1 SGHTA, CDR2 FQGTGA. This CDR3 has 16 residues. Unmatched junction bases numbered 9, after V lost 0 bases and J lost 8 bases.

J is TRBJ2-7 and V is TRBV2; 7 bases are shared with TRBD2. J lost 6 bases, V lost 5 bases, and 4 bases had no gene match. Germline V gene data show CDR1 as SNHLY and CDR2 as FYNNEI. The CDR3 spans 12 residues. This CDR3 reads CASSRPGGEQYF. The DNA of the CDR3 is TGTGCCAGCAGTAGGCCGGGGGGCGAGCAGTACTTC.

This clone was detected only a few times. The chain is built from TRBV5-6 and TRBJ1-5; TRBD1 aligns across 10 bases. Germline V gives CDR1 SGHDT, CDR2 YYEEEE. V lost 4 bases to trimming and J lost 2 bases; unmatched junction nucleotides: 9. The length of the CDR3 is 17 residues. The CDR3 DNA reads as TGTGCCAGCAGCGTGTGGAGAGGGACAGGGGGCAATCAGCCCCAGCATTTT. Its protein product is CASSVWRGTGGNQPQHF. Variable domain in full (rest from reference TRBV5-6 and TRBJ1-5): DAGVTQSPTHLIKTRGQQVTLRCSPKSGHDTVSWYQQALGQGPQFIFQYYEEEERQRGNFPDRFSGHQFPNYSSELNVNALLLGDSALYLCASSVWRGTGGNQPQHFGDGTRLSIL.

Turning to this clone: One end of the junction is discordant with germline, which a read error may explain. The V and J genes are TRBV7-9 and TRBJ1-1, with 9 bases identical to TRBD1. The CDR3 contains 13 residues. Germline loops: CDR1 SEHNR, CDR2 FQNEAQ (reference sequence). CDR3 sequence (DNA): TGTTCCAGCAGCAACCCCGGGACAGGGGAAGCTTTCTTT. Translated, it gives CSSSNPGTGEAFF.

This clone was observed a few times. Sequence at one end of the junction differs from germline and may be a read error. The rearrangement links TRBV4-3 to TRBJ2-3; maybe TRBD1 (6 bases). The CDR3 length is 15 residues. Per the germline V gene, CDR1 is LGHNA and CDR2 is YSLEER. CDR3 protein: CASSQDRGSKDTQYF. CDR3 DNA: TGCGCCAGCAGCCAAGATAGGGGGAGCAAAGATACGCAGTATTTT.

CDR3 coding DNA: TGTGCCAGCACCGGCGGGAGTAATACGCAGTATTTT. Translating it yields CASTGGSNTQYF. This chain links TRBV11-3 with TRBJ2-3; the match to TRBD2 covers 7 bases. Trimming at V came to 7 bases and at J to 7 bases, leaving 5 bases not matched to a gene. The V gene's germline CDR1 is SGHNT and CDR2 YENEEA. CDR3 size: 12 residues. The whole variable domain, remainder taken from reference TRBV11-3 and TRBJ2-3, is EAGVVQSPRYKIIEKKQPVAFWCNPISGHNTLYWYLQNLGQGPELLIRYENEEAVDDSQLPKDRFSAERLKGVDSTLKIQPAELGDSAVYLCASTGGSNTQYFGPGTRLTVL.

The V call is TRBV5-6, the J call TRBJ2-1; 9 bases agree with TRBD1. Germline loops: CDR1 SGHDT, CDR2 YYEEEE. Losses at the gene ends were 4 bases for V and 7 bases for J; bases not matched to a gene: 9. The CDR3 has 15 residues. DNA for the CDR3: TGTGCCAGCAGCCCCAGATGGGACAGGGATAATGAGCAGTTCTTC. This gives the protein CASSPRWDRDNEQFF.

The chain links TRBV2 to TRBJ1-5; TRBD1 aligns across 7 bases. CDR3 length: 14 residues. Losses at the gene ends were 6 bases for V and 3 bases for J; bases not matched to a gene: 5. Per germline, CDR1 SNHLY and CDR2 FYNNEI. The CDR3 loop reads CASRTGQPNQPQHF. The DNA for the CDR3 is TGTGCCAGCAGAACGGGACAGCCCAATCAGCCCCAGCATTTT.

The J gene is TRBJ2-3, the V gene TRBV5-5; D possibly corresponds to TRBD2 (5 bases). Trimming removed 6 bases from V and 5 bases from J, with 16 bases in between. The CDR3 covers 14 residues. Germline V gives CDR1 SGHKS, CDR2 YYEKEE (reference sequence). The CDR3, as DNA: TGTGCCAGCACCCTTTTCTCAGGAGGAGATACGCAGTATTTT. Translation: CASTLFSGGDTQYF.

The V and J genes are TRBV19 and TRBJ1-1, with TRBD1 matching 8 bases. Unmatched junction bases numbered 5, after V lost 1 base and J lost 4 bases. The germline CDR1 and CDR2 sequences are LNHDA and SQIVND (reference sequence). The CDR3 sequence is 15 residues long. The CDR3 DNA follows: TGTGCCAGTAGTATAGGACAGGGGCTCCCCACTGAAGCTTTCTTT. Encoded protein: CASSIGQGLPTEAFF.

This clone has only a few counts. The V gene is TRBV6-1, the J gene TRBJ2-1, with TRBD1 matching 9 bases. V shed 6 bases and J 7 bases; nucleotides not matched to a gene: 10. CDR1 and CDR2 from the germline V gene are MNHNS and SASEGT. This CDR3 contains 15 residues. CDR3 sequence: CASRQPGQGLNEQFF. The CDR3 coding sequence is TGTGCCAGCAGGCAACCGGGACAGGGACTGAATGAGCAGTTCTTC.

About this clone: The sample contains more than one DNA sequence encoding this CDR3. The rearrangement uses TRBV7-2 and TRBJ2-5; 11 positions agree with TRBD1. CDR1 is SGHTA, CDR2 FQGNSA, per germline. After removal of 5 bases from V and 2 bases from J, the junction contained 1 base not matched to a gene. This CDR3 is 14 amino acids long. The CDR3 DNA reads as TGTGCCAGCAGCCGGGACAGGGGGCAAGAGACCCAGTACTTC. Encoded protein: CASSRDRGQETQYF.

This clone was observed a few times. The chain has TRBV7-9 and TRBJ1-2; 8 positions agree with TRBD1. This CDR3 is built from 14 residues. The V gene's germline CDR1 is SEHNR and CDR2 FQNEAQ (reference sequence). With V trimmed by 4 bases and J by 4 bases, 5 bases remained unmatched. The CDR3 nucleotides are TGTGCCAGCAGCTCAACGGACAGGGTCTATGGCTACACCTTC. It codes for CASSSTDRVYGYTF. Full variable domain (outside the CDR3, taken from reference TRBV7-9 and TRBJ1-2): DTGVSQNPRHKITKRGQNVTFRCDPISEHNRLYWYRQTLGQGPEFLTYFQNEAQLEKSRLLSDRFSAERPKGSFSTLEIQRTEQGDSAMYLCASSSTDRVYGYTFGSGTRLTVV.

The count of this clone is one. The chain carries TRBV11-1 and TRBJ1-3; D gene ambiguous. V dropped 5 bases and J dropped 2 bases, with 16 bases sitting between them. CDR1 and CDR2 from the germline V gene are SGHAT and FQDESV (reference sequence). CDR3 length: 16 amino acids. DNA of the CDR3: TGTGCCAGCAGCCGCCAAGCGACGGGGACTGGAAACACCATATATTTT. It encodes CASSRQATGTGNTIYF.

The V gene is TRBV11-3, the J gene TRBJ1-1; TRBD1 agrees at 7 bases. Germline V gene data show CDR1 as SGHNT and CDR2 as YENEEA. With V trimmed by 2 bases and J by 3 bases, 3 bases remained unmatched. The CDR3 sequence is 14 residues long. As DNA, the CDR3 is TGTGCCAGCAGCTTAAGGGGGCAGGACACTGAAGCTTTCTTT. It encodes CASSLRGQDTEAFF.

This chain uses TRBV4-1 with TRBJ2-7; the D gene is possibly TRBD1 (5 bases). CDR3 length: 16 amino acids. The germline V gene encodes CDR1 MGHRA and CDR2 YSYEKL. Trimming shortened V by 0 bases and J by 2 bases, and 14 bases separated the two germline ends. CDR3 sequence reads: CASSQDVQGVPYEQYF. The DNA of the CDR3 is TGCGCCAGCAGCCAAGATGTGCAGGGTGTCCCCTACGAGCAGTACTTC.

This clone was detected once. The genes are TRBV4-3 and TRBJ1-5; 8 nucleotides align to TRBD1. Trimming at V came to 5 bases and at J to 2 bases, leaving 2 bases not matched to a gene. The CDR3 has 14 residues. Germline V gene data show CDR1 as LGHNA and CDR2 as YSLEER. CDR3 in DNA: TGCGCCAGCAGCTGGGGACAGGGCAATCAGCCCCAGCATTTT. The encoded protein is CASSWGQGNQPQHF.